The present TCR beta chain was sequenced within a study of regulatory T cells in long-lasting Graves disease (dated by TCRdb to 2020 to 2022). About the study as a whole: Persistent Graves' disease was defined as persistently positive TSH receptor autoantibodies together with antithyroid drug treatment for over 5 years. A total of 35 or so samples were covered by TCR sequencing, comprising roughly 13 persistent and 20 or so newly diagnosed Graves' disease patients. In the clinical cohort, patients with persistent Graves' disease had used antithyroid drugs for an average of roughly 10 years. The study took place in China and was registered as a clinical trial. This study used TCR sequencing and RNA sequencing of peripheral blood to compare persistent Graves' disease patients against newly diagnosed Graves' disease patients. Paper-wide results and their limitations: Persistent disease showed preferential use of TRBV28, TRBJ1-2 and TRBJ2-5, whereas newly diagnosed disease favored TRBV20-1 and TRBJ2-1. Only peripheral blood was studied, because thyroid tissue, the primary lesion, was inaccessible. Sequencing and analysis were limited to the TCR beta chain. Patients with persistent disease shared more public clonotypes (around 2,500) than newly diagnosed patients did (around 930). The authors noted that the small sample size was a limitation that may lower accuracy. Compared with newly diagnosed patients, patients with persistent Graves' disease had lower TCR Shannon entropy and fewer highly expanded clones, which suggests clonal expansion.

Explained via the paper, the time point label denotes: persistent/refractory GD, antithyroid drugs over 5 years with positive TRAb. RNA was extracted from PBMCs in TRIzol for both TCR sequencing and RNA sequencing. The diagnosis of Graves' disease followed American Thyroid Association guidelines. Patients for the study were recruited at an endocrinology department in Xi'an, China. Each patient gave approximately 8.8 milliliters of peripheral blood, collected in an EDTA anticoagulant tube. PBMCs were isolated by Ficoll Paque Plus density gradient separation without further T cell sorting. An Agilent 2100 Bioanalyzer and agarose gel were used to assess RNA quality, and a NanoDrop 2000 was used to measure RNA concentration. The cysteine opens and the phenylalanine closes a CDR3 of 15 amino acids. Of all the DNA, just the CDR3 is kept, 45 bases in frame from base 1. V trim: 1 base; J trim: 4 bases; unmatched bases: 7. Per the germline V gene, SGHRS is the CDR1 and YFSETQ is the CDR2.

To prepare the library, multiplex PCR was applied. The instrument was an Illumina HiSeq 4000. TCR beta libraries were built with iRepertoire HTBI primers and Arm-PCR amplification of CDR3 regions. Gel purification was performed on PCR products prior to sequencing. In the original analysis: Gene usage analysis of CDR3 amino acid clonotypes used the approximately 62 TRBV and fewer than 15 TRBJ segments found across samples. Filtered high-quality paired reads were merged into contigs using COPE and FqMerger. BLAST was used to align contigs to IMGT TRBV, TRBD and TRBJ reference genes, and CDR3 was defined according to IMGT. Any clonotype with a frequency above 0.1% was classified as a highly expanded clone. Shannon entropy was used to measure repertoire diversity, and the Gini coefficient was used to measure V-J evenness. Clonotypes shared by more than one individual were considered public. TCRdb reprocessing: public reads trimmed at Q25 with fastp, clones called with MiXCR, in-frame beta chains kept. Every CDR3 protein is listed once, alongside the most common genes and DNA of its rows. The V and J calls here are based on TCRdb, not the publication. Counted in this sample were 650,000 to 850,000 distinct CDR3 sequences; about 30% of them appeared once. Of the sample, around 42% falls within the top ten clones.

This clonotype has just a few counts. Its specific antigen is unknown. Base qualities are not at hand, and no much larger clone is one base apart. Sequences were derived from peripheral blood mononuclear cells (PBMCs), sampled when the disease was refractory, from a patient treated with antithyroid drugs. The TCR originated in a female donor with Graves disease. The chain employs TRBV5-1 and TRBJ1-1; 7 of the junction bases match TRBD1. The encoded CDR3 is CASSLTRQGRTEAFF. The sequenced DNA is TGCGCCAGCAGCTTGACCAGACAGGGTCGCACTGAAGCTTTCTTT.